Following are 15 T cell receptor beta chains from one sample sequenced in a study of early T cells in non-severe SARS-CoV-2 infection. Using its own MiXCR run on the 5' RACE reads, TCRdb lists one record per CDR3 protein. This sample has some 96,000 distinct CDR3 sequences, with about 13% found just once. The specimen was whole blood. The receptor source for this set is an adult who was a healthcare worker with PCR-confirmed SARS-CoV-2 infection or an uninfected control (not recorded which).

The chain employs TRBV6-2 or TRBV6-3 and TRBJ1-6; D perhaps matches TRBD1 (6 bases). Germline-derived CDR1 and CDR2 are MNHEY and SVGEGT. The CDR3 contains 12 residues. The V and J ends lost 5 bases and 8 bases respectively, with 7 bases between them. CDR3 amino acids: CASSRTDSPLHF. The DNA of the CDR3 is TGTGCCAGCAGTCGGACAGATTCACCCCTCCACTTT.

V is TRBV10-3 and J is TRBJ2-7; perhaps TRBD1 as D (5 bases). Germline loops: CDR1 ENHRY, CDR2 SYGVKD. V was clipped by 8 bases and J by 7 bases, with 21 bases between them. The CDR3 spans 14 residues. This CDR3 reads CAIGISGSAGEQYF. For the CDR3, the DNA is TGTGCCATCGGTATAAGTGGCTCCGCAGGGGAGCAGTACTTC.

V gene TRBV12-3 or TRBV12-4 combines with J gene TRBJ1-1; 8 positions agree with TRBD1. The CDR3 is 15 amino acids. V shed 6 bases and J 5 bases; nucleotides not matched to a gene: 11. The chain's CDR3 is CASSPYGQGRTEAFF. The CDR3 DNA is TGTGCCAGCAGCCCTTACGGACAGGGTCGGACTGAAGCTTTCTTT.

The chain carries TRBV6-2 or TRBV6-3 and TRBJ2-5; D possibly corresponds to TRBD1 (6 bases). Germline-derived CDR1 and CDR2 are MNHEY and SVGEGT. V gave up 5 bases and J gave up 1 base, with 14 bases separating them. This CDR3 has 15 residues. The CDR3 DNA sequence: TGTGCCAGCAGTACACGCAGGGGATTCCAAGAGACCCAGTACTTC. This sequence encodes CASSTRRGFQETQYF.

This chain connects TRBV29-1 to TRBJ1-1, with unresolved D. This CDR3 region has 14 residues. Trimming took 0 bases from V and 1 from J, leaving 9 bases between them. The V gene's germline CDR1 is SQVTM and CDR2 ANQGSEA. In nucleotides, the CDR3 is TGCAGCGTTGAAGATCTTCAGAAGAACACTGAAGCTTTCTTT. Its protein product is CSVEDLQKNTEAFF.

This clonotype was seen many times. The chain has TRBV5-1 and TRBJ1-6; weak D call: TRBD1 (5 bases). V was cut by 0 bases and J by 5 bases, with 9 bases left in between. CDR3 length: 15 residues. Per the germline V gene, CDR1 is SGHRS and CDR2 is YFSETQ. CDR3 residues: CASSLGQPDNSPLHF. The DNA for the CDR3 is TGCGCCAGCAGCTTGGGACAGCCGGATAATTCACCCCTCCACTTT. The full variable domain, with the rest looked up from reference TRBV5-1 and TRBJ1-6, is KAGVTQTPRYLIKTRGQQVTLSCSPISGHRSVSWYQQTPGQGLQFLFEYFSETQRNKGNFPGRFSGRQFSNSRSEMNVSTLELGDSALYLCASSLGQPDNSPLHFGNGTRLTVT.

This clonotype was picked up many times. The chain couples TRBV6-5 to TRBJ1-5; tentative D call: TRBD1 (5 bases). The CDR3 runs 13 residues. Germline V gene data show CDR1 as MNHEY and CDR2 as SVGAGI. V lost 6 bases, J lost 6 bases, and 12 bases lay in between. CDR3 residues: CASSSSRVQPQHF. The DNA for the CDR3 is TGTGCCAGCAGCTCAAGCAGGGTTCAGCCCCAGCATTTT.

This clonotype came up many times. The chain has TRBV11-2 and TRBJ2-1; no definite D call. This CDR3 is built from 14 residues. CDR1 is SGHAT, CDR2 FQNNGV, per germline. Trimming stripped 6 bases from V and 7 bases from J, with 16 bases between. As DNA, the CDR3 is TGTGCCAGCAGTTCACAAACGGACGGGAATGAGCAGTTCTTC. It is translated as CASSSQTDGNEQFF.

This clonotype was detected a few times. This chain connects TRBV19 to TRBJ1-5; 8 positions match TRBD1. The V and J ends lost 9 bases and 0 bases, in that order; junction bases with no gene match: 7. There are 15 residues in the CDR3. CDR1 LNHDA and CDR2 SQIVND come from the germline V gene (reference sequence). As DNA, the CDR3 is TGTGCCAGCTCGACAGGGGTCATTAGCAATCAGCCCCAGCATTTT. It specifies CASSTGVISNQPQHF.

The DNA of the CDR3 is TGTGCCACCAGTGATCGGACAGGGGGAAATCAGCCCCAGCATTTT. Amino acids: CATSDRTGGNQPQHF. This chain joins TRBV24-1 and TRBJ1-5, with 10 bases fitting TRBD1. V gave up 3 bases and J gave up 4 bases; unmatched junction bases: 2. The CDR3 is 15 residues long. CDR1 is KGHDR and CDR2 is SFDVKD in the germline V gene.

This clonotype was found many times. The CDR3 region has the DNA TGTGCCAGCAGCTTACAGGGGATTAAGAAAGATACGCAGTATTTT. It encodes CASSLQGIKKDTQYF. The rearrangement uses TRBV7-9 and TRBJ2-3; D might be TRBD1 (6 bases). Germline values: CDR1 SEHNR, CDR2 FQNEAQ (reference sequence). Trimming removed 2 bases at V and 5 bases at J, with 14 bases between. The CDR3 is 15 amino acids.

In this sample, this clonotype turned up many times. The genes are TRBV10-2 and TRBJ2-2, with D perhaps matching TRBD1 (6 bases). Looked up from germline, CDR1 is WSHSY and CDR2 is SAAADI. V was trimmed by 6 bases and J by 1 base, leaving 12 bases between them. The CDR3 extends over 15 amino acids. CDR3 amino acids: CASRRDTRNTGELFF. The CDR3 DNA reads as TGCGCCAGCAGACGGGACACCCGGAACACCGGGGAGCTGTTTTTT.

This clonotype came up a few times. This chain connects TRBV10-3 to TRBJ1-2; a possible D gene is TRBD1 (5 bases). Trimming took 6 bases from V and 4 from J, leaving 18 bases between them. CDR3 size: 15 residues. Germline-derived CDR1 and CDR2 are ENHRY and SYGVKD. CDR3 protein: CAISLPGGDPYGYTF. The CDR3 coding sequence is TGTGCCATCAGCCTACCCGGGGGGGATCCCTATGGCTACACCTTC.

This clonotype came up a few times. The rearrangement uses TRBV29-1 and TRBJ2-3; 9 bases map to TRBD1. J lost 3 bases, V lost 7 bases, and 8 bases had no gene match. Germline CDR1 is SQVTM and CDR2 is ANQGSEA. The CDR3 has 14 residues. CDR3 nucleotide sequence: TGCAGCGCCGCCGGGACAGGGAAAACAGATACGCAGTATTTT. It is translated as CSAAGTGKTDTQYF.

The rearrangement joins TRBV7-2 to TRBJ2-1, with a possible D match to TRBD1 (6 bases). Deletions cut 6 bases from V and 1 base from J, with 16 bases between. CDR1 is SGHTA and CDR2 is FQGNSA in the germline V gene. The CDR3 totals 16 residues. The CDR3 bases are TGTGCCAGCAGACCTCCAGGGGTGGAGTCCTACAATGAGCAGTTCTTC. Translating it yields CASRPPGVESYNEQFF.